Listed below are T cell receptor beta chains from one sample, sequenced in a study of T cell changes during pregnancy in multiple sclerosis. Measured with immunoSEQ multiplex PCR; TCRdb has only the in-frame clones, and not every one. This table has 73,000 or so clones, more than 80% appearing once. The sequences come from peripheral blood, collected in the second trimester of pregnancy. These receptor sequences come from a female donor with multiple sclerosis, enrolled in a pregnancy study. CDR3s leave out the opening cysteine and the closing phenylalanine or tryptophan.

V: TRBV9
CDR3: ASSVAPEFGELF

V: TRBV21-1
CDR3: ASSKGRPGQPMNTEAF

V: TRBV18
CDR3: ASSGSHSNYGYT

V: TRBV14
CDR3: ASSPWTGGNTEAF

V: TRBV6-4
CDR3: ASSVDPDPGQGRDYT

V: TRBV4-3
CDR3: ASSQGLDRNQPQH

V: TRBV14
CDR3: ARLEQGKQPQH

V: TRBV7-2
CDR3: ASSLGDFEQY

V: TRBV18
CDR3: ASSHRNLQSTNEKLF

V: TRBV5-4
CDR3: ASSAPQGANSPLH

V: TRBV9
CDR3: ASSVTSGVARRDTGELF

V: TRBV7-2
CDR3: ASSSGTVANQPQH

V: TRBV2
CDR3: ASPRQGYYGYT

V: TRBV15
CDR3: ATSRQGNTEAF

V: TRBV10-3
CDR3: AISVTGGNQPQH

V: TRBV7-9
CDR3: ASSPYDPTGRNYGYT

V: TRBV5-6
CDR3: ASSLSRDRFNEKLF

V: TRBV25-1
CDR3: ASSETGGAWTEAF

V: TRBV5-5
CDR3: ASSSRTDLYEQY

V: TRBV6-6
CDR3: ASSYPSGDSGNTIY

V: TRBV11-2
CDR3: ASSRGLAESQF

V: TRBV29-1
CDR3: SVAPDPRLLEAF

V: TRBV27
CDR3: ASRRGQGAEDSNQPQH

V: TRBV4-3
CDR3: ASSQEELWEEKLF

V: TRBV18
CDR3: ASSPPDGVNSPLH

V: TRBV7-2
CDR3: ASSRSGGTGENIQY

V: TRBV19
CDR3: ASSIASTSGGANEQF

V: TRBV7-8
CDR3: ASSFGAPTALLYNEQF

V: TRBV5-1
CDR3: ASTLAGIQETQY

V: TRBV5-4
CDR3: ASSLQGVLN

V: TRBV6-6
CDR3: ASSYSSKNSGNTIY

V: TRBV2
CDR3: ASSLQGGFSGNTIY

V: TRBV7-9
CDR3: ASSPRGGVREEKTEAF

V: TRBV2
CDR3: ASSEASGKQY

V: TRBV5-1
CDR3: ASSLDPTSGGETQY

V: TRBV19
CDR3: ASRYPGQGKGGELF

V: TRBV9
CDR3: ASSGRDRVTGELF

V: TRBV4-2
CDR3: ASSQESTGTGGSPLH

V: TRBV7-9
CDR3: ASSITGLSNSPLH

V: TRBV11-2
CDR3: ASSGTTGGARISPLH

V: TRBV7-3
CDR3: ASSLRGGSTDTQY

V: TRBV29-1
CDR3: SVGGGGANTEAF

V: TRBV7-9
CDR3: ASSLGQAYTEAF

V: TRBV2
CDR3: ASRGDRKSSYNEQF

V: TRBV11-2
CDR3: ASSLPQGQEKKF